This passage covers 2 T cell receptor beta chains from one sample sequenced in a study of vaccination and CD4 T cells after COVID-19. The treatment: approximately 11-day PBMC culture with coronavirus spike peptide pools or control peptides (ViraFEST assay). The Oncomine TCR Beta short-read assay sequenced DNA from cultured CD4+ T cells. TCRdb passed the PCR reads through MiXCR, listing each CDR3 protein once. Among approximately 10,000 distinct CDR3 sequences, about 64% were seen once, and the ten largest hold over 20%. These receptors have no identified antigens. The specimen sequenced was CD4+ T cells from blood, cultured in vitro. The receptors originated from a human donor who had recovered from COVID-19.

This chain joins TRBV12-3 or TRBV12-4 and TRBJ2-3, with 9 positions matching TRBD2. V trimming: 2 bases; J trimming: 1 base; junction bases outside the gene matches: 1. The CDR3 covers 15 residues. The CDR3 region is CASSLKRGGTDTQYF. CDR3 nucleotide sequence: TGTGCCAGCAGTTTAAAGCGGGGGGGCACAGATACGCAGTATTTT.

CDR3 bases: TGTGCCAGCAGCTTTGCAGGGGGCGGCTATGGCTACACCTTC. Protein sequence: CASSFAGGGYGYTF. The chain has TRBV7-8 and TRBJ1-2; 8 bases agree with TRBD1. CDR3 length: 14 amino acids. Germline lookup yields CDR1 SGHVS and CDR2 FQNEAQ. V shed 3 bases, J shed 4 bases, and the junction held 4 bases outside the gene matches.